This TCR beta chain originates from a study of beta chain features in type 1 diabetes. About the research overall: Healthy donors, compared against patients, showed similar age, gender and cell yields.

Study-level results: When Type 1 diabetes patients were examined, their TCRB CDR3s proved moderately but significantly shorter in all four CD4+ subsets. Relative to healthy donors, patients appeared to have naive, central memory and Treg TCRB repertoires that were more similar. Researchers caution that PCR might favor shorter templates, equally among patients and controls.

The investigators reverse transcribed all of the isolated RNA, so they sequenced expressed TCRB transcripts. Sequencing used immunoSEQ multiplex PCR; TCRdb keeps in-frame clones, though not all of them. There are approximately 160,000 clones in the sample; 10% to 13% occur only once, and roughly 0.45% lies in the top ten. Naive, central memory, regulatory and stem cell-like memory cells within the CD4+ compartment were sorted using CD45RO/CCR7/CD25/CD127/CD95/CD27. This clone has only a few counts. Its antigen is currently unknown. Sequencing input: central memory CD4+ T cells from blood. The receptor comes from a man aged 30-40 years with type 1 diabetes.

The CDR3 nucleotides read TGTGCCAGCTCATACCGACTGGAAGAGACCCAGTACTTC. Translating gives CASSYRLEETQYF. The V and J genes are TRBV18 and TRBJ2-5; no clear D gene. Germline-derived CDR1 and CDR2 are KGHSH and LQKENI. The V end was cut by 5 bases, the J end by 3 bases, with 10 bases between. The CDR3 totals 13 residues. The full variable domain, completed using reference TRBV18 and TRBJ2-5, is NAGVMQNPRHLVRRRGQEARLRCSPMKGHSHVYWYRQLPEEGLKFMVYLQKENIIDESGMPKERFSAEFPKEGPSILRIQQVVRGDSAAYFCASSYRLEETQYFGPGTRLLVL.